A selection of T cell receptor beta chains follows, all from one sample in a study of blood T cell repertoires in COVID-19. TCRdb's copy holds only in-frame clones and misses some; the assay was immunoSEQ multiplex PCR. The table records under 500,000 clones, roughly nine tenths of them present only once. The material sequenced was PBMCs or T cells enriched from blood (not recorded which). The source of these receptors is a woman between 18 and 29 years old with acute COVID-19. Each CDR3 is given with its conserved first and last residue. A D gene is named only where the DNA matches it firmly. The size field is filled for only some rows; it gives once, few, many or a size class.

TRBD1 | TRBJ1-2 | NA | TRBV12-3/TRBV12-4 | 13 | CASSPGTGDGYTF | TGTGCCAGCAGCCCCGGGACAGGGGATGGCTACACCTTC
TRBD1 | TRBJ2-1 | NA | TRBV6-4 | 12 | CASNHRGGEQFF | TGTGCCAGCAACCACAGGGGCGGTGAGCAGTTCTTC
NA | TRBJ1-1 | NA | TRBV11-2 | 14 | CASSSLAGSPEAFF | TGTGCCAGCAGCTCGTTAGCGGGGTCCCCTGAAGCTTTCTTT
NA | TRBJ1-3 | NA | TRBV11-2 | 13 | CASGVENGNTIYF | TGTGCCAGCGGTGTTGAGAACGGAAACACCATATATTTT
NA | TRBJ2-3 | once | TRBV18 | 12 | CASSPPRDTQYF | TGTGCCAGCTCACCTCCCAGAGATACGCAGTATTTT
NA | TRBJ2-1 | NA | TRBV5-4 | 15 | CASSLGTSSYNEQFF | TGTGCCAGCAGCTTGGGGACAAGCTCCTACAATGAGCAGTTCTTC
NA | TRBJ1-2 | few | TRBV2 | 15 | CASTDQGTLLTGYTF | TGTGCCAGCACGGACCAGGGTACGCTTCTAACGGGCTACACCTTC
TRBD2 | TRBJ2-1 | once | TRBV5-1 | 14 | CASRGGLAGAEQFF | TGCGCCAGCAGAGGTGGACTAGCGGGGGCGGAGCAGTTCTTC
NA | TRBJ1-2 | NA | TRBV6-5 | 14 | CASTRDLTNYGYTF | TGTGCCAGCACCCGGGACTTAACTAACTATGGCTACACCTTC
TRBD1 | TRBJ2-2 | NA | TRBV7-3 | 16 | CASSLSPDRVTGELFF | TGTGCCAGCAGCTTAAGCCCGGACAGGGTCACCGGGGAGCTGTTTTTT
TRBD1 | TRBJ1-2 | NA | TRBV28 | 14 | CASRGGRGRGGYTF | TGTGCCAGCCGGGGAGGCAGGGGGCGCGGGGGCTACACCTTC
TRBD1 | TRBJ1-2 | NA | TRBV6-5 | 13 | CASHGDRGDGYTF | TGTGCCAGCCACGGAGACAGGGGGGATGGCTACACCTTC
TRBD1 | TRBJ2-7 | NA | TRBV7-6 | 15 | CASSPRQGADPEQYF | TGTGCCAGCAGCCCAAGACAGGGGGCTGATCCCGAGCAGTACTTC
TRBD1 | TRBJ2-2 | NA | TRBV5-1 | 14 | CASSLVGTGPELFF | TGCGCCAGCAGCTTGGTGGGGACAGGTCCGGAGCTGTTTTTT